This T cell receptor beta chain was recovered during a study of blood T cell repertoires in COVID-19. The sample holds a few counts of this clone. Germline CDR1 and CDR2: SGHNT and YYREEE (reference sequence). Trimming removed 0 bases at V and 2 bases at J, with 14 bases between. The CDR3 spans 16 residues. TCRdb keeps only in-frame clones here, not all; method: immunoSEQ multiplex PCR. The data show tens of thousands of clones, with approximately 89% seen just once and 6.5% to 8.5% held by the top ten. Specimen: peripheral blood. The sequence was collected from a woman of 80 years or more with acute or convalescent COVID-19. The chain has TRBV5-4 and TRBJ2-5; possible D gene TRBD2, 5 bases. The CDR3 region is CASSLGPGGVQETQYF. CDR3 DNA sequence: TGTGCCAGCAGCTTGGGGCCAGGAGGCGTTCAAGAGACCCAGTACTTC.